These 21 T cell receptor beta chains were sequenced from one sample in a study of CD8 T cells in ankylosing spondylitis. Study results and limitations: Ankylosing spondylitis blood appeared to carry a characteristic TCR beta motif of roughly eight highly homologous variants.

The antigens of these receptors remain unknown. From the 5' RACE reads, TCRdb called clonotypes with MiXCR, one entry per CDR3 protein. Here the sample spans under 450,000 distinct CDR3 sequences, over 15% being singletons. Sequencing was performed on blood, either unsorted or a sorted T cell fraction (not recorded which). Every receptor here comes from a male donor with ankylosing spondylitis.

The chain couples TRBV6-2 or TRBV6-3 to TRBJ1-1; the D is unclear. CDR1 and CDR2 from the germline V gene are MNHEY and SVGEGT. This CDR3 has 13 amino acids. V was trimmed by 0 bases and J by 4 bases, leaving 6 bases between them. CDR3 protein: CASSYSQSTEAFF. CDR3 in DNA: TGTGCCAGCAGTTACTCCCAGAGCACTGAAGCTTTCTTT.

The chain combines TRBV11-2 with TRBJ2-3, with 7 bases lining up with TRBD1. Germline-derived CDR1 and CDR2 are SGHAT and FQNNGV. The V gene end was trimmed by 5 bases and the J gene end by 9 bases; junction bases not matched to a gene: 11. The CDR3 is 14 amino acids. The CDR3 spells CASSPQGQGGTQYF. As DNA, the CDR3 is TGTGCCAGCAGCCCCCAAGGTCAAGGGGGCACGCAGTATTTT.

This clonotype was seen only a few times. The CDR3 DNA reads as TGTGCCAGCAGACCGAGCGGGGGGGCCCGGAATGAGCAGTTCTTC. Translation gives CASRPSGGARNEQFF. This sequence joins TRBV12-3 or TRBV12-4 and TRBJ2-1, with 10 bases fitting TRBD2. The CDR3 contains 15 residues. Trimming removed 6 bases from V and 7 bases from J; junction bases left unmatched: 9.

This clonotype was detected only a few times. CDR3 sequence reads: CSVRGTEEKLFF. CDR3 nucleotides: TGCAGCGTCCGAGGGACAGAAGAAAAACTGTTTTTT. The rearrangement uses TRBV29-1 and TRBJ1-4, with 7 bases lining up with TRBD1. V was pared by 6 bases and J by 8 bases, with 6 bases of the junction left unmatched. The CDR3 has 12 residues. Germline-derived CDR1 and CDR2 are SQVTM and ANQGSEA. The full variable domain, in which reference TRBV29-1 and TRBJ1-4 provide the parts outside the CDR3, is SAVISQKPSRDICQRGTSLTIQCQVDSQVTMMFWYRQQPGQSLTLIATANQGSEATYESGFVIDKFPISRPNLTFSTLTVSNMSPEDSSIYLCSVRGTEEKLFFGSGTQLSVL.

This clonotype was detected ten times or more. The chain has TRBV5-1 and TRBJ1-2, with D hard to call. This CDR3 has 13 residues. V was cut by 4 bases and J by 7 bases, with 14 bases left in between. Germline assignment: CDR1 SGHRS and CDR2 YFSETQ. As DNA, the CDR3 is TGCGCCAGCAGCCCCGACGGTAGGAGTGGCTACACCTTC. Translating it yields CASSPDGRSGYTF.

This clonotype has a handful of counts. The chain is built from TRBV7-9 and TRBJ2-1; 7 nucleotides agree with TRBD1. Germline-derived CDR1 and CDR2 are SEHNR and FQNEAQ (reference sequence). Trimming at V came to 5 bases and at J to 10 bases, leaving 11 bases not matched to a gene. CDR3 size: 14 residues. CDR3 sequence: CASSPRQGLGEQFF. DNA of the CDR3: TGTGCCAGCAGCCCCAGACAGGGCCTTGGGGAGCAGTTCTTC.

At least ten counts were recorded for this clonotype. The chain is built from TRBV12-3 or TRBV12-4 and TRBJ1-5; D not certain. Trimming cost V 8 bases and J 6 bases, with 20 bases left between them. This CDR3 region has 15 residues. CDR3 coding DNA: TGTGCCAGCGCGCTCCAAGCAGGAGCGGGTCAGCCCCAGCATTTT. This encodes CASALQAGAGQPQHF.

This clonotype was observed a few times. The V gene is TRBV3-1, the J gene TRBJ1-3, with D perhaps TRBD1 (5 bases). Germline CDR1 reads LGHDT; CDR2 reads YNNKEL (reference sequence). The CDR3 loop spans 15 amino acids. V was trimmed by 4 bases and J by 4 bases, leaving 14 bases between them. This chain's CDR3 is CASSPDWGGGNTIYF. CDR3 sequence (DNA): TGTGCCAGCAGCCCGGACTGGGGCGGCGGAAACACCATATATTTT. The whole variable domain, remainder taken from reference TRBV3-1 and TRBJ1-3, is DTAVSQTPKYLVTQMGNDKSIKCEQNLGHDTMYWYKQDSKKFLKIMFSYNNKELIINETVPNRFSPKSPDKAHLNLHINSLELGDSAVYFCASSPDWGGGNTIYFGEGSWLTVV.

The chain recombines TRBV5-1 with TRBJ1-1, with D possibly TRBD1 on 6 matching bases. The germline V gene encodes CDR1 SGHRS and CDR2 YFSETQ. V shed 4 bases and J shed 1 base, with 14 bases lying between them. This CDR3 has 15 amino acids. The CDR3 here is CASSLAGQQNTEAFF. CDR3 in DNA: TGCGCCAGCAGCCTTGCCGGACAGCAGAACACTGAAGCTTTCTTT.

This clonotype has just a few counts. V usage is TRBV6-5 and J usage is TRBJ2-7; 7 nucleotides align to TRBD2. V lost 4 bases and J lost 2; bases outside the gene matches: 8. The germline CDR1 and CDR2 sequences are MNHEY and SVGAGI. This CDR3 is built from 15 residues. The CDR3 bases are TGTGCCAGCAGTTCCCCTAGCGGCACAACCTACGAGCAGTACTTC. Protein product: CASSSPSGTTYEQYF.

This clonotype was seen only a few times. The chain recombines TRBV4-2 with TRBJ2-3; 8 bases map to TRBD1. Germline loops: CDR1 LGHNA, CDR2 YNFKEQ. V shed 3 bases and J 5 bases; nucleotides not matched to a gene: 7. The CDR3 loop spans 15 amino acids. CDR3 in amino acids: CASSQADRELDTQYF. Here the CDR3 DNA reads TGTGCCAGCAGCCAGGCGGACAGGGAATTAGATACGCAGTATTTT.

The chain uses TRBV28 and TRBJ1-4, with TRBD1 matching 10 bases. Trimming removed 6 bases from V and 6 bases from J; junction bases left unmatched: 7. This CDR3 comprises 15 residues. Per the germline V gene, CDR1 is MDHEN and CDR2 is SYDVKM. The CDR3 DNA reads TGTGCCAGCAGCAACTCGGGACAGGGGTATGAAAAACTGTTTTTT. It yields the protein CASSNSGQGYEKLFF.

Remarks on this clonotype: Because it lacks the conserved phenylalanine or tryptophan at the end, this CDR3 is likely a read error. The gene calls are TRBV6-1 and TRBJ2-7; TRBD1 aligns across 7 bases. V shed 6 bases and J 2 bases; nucleotides not matched to a gene: 13. The CDR3 has 16 residues. From germline, CDR1 is MNHNS and CDR2 SASEGT. The CDR3 region is CASSPTGTVNTYEQYC. Here the CDR3 DNA reads TGTGCCAGCAGCCCAACCGGGACAGTTAATACCTACGAGCAGTACTGC.

This clonotype came up a few times. V usage is TRBV20-1 and J usage is TRBJ2-3; D possibly corresponds to TRBD2 (6 bases). The length of the CDR3 is 15 residues. V lost 1 base and J lost 6, with 17 bases in between. Germline CDR1 reads DFQATT; CDR2 reads SNEGSKA (reference sequence). The CDR3 protein is CSARAVGSGVDTQYF. The CDR3 region has the DNA TGCAGTGCTAGAGCAGTGGGATCGGGGGTGGATACGCAGTATTTT.

The chain links TRBV6-1 to TRBJ2-5; 11 bases align to TRBD1. Germline lookup yields CDR1 MNHNS and CDR2 SASEGT. Trimming at V came to 6 bases and at J to 4 bases, leaving 10 bases not matched to a gene. The CDR3 has 16 amino acids. Here the CDR3 reads CASSPSRGTGGETQYF. The CDR3 bases are TGTGCCAGCAGCCCCTCCCGCGGGACAGGGGGAGAGACCCAGTACTTC.

J is TRBJ1-1 and V is TRBV29-1; D is possibly TRBD1 (5 bases). V lost 4 bases and J lost 4, with 13 bases in between. Germline values: CDR1 SQVTM, CDR2 ANQGSEA. The CDR3 length is 13 residues. The DNA of the CDR3 is TGCAGCGTTGTCAGGGACTTGAGCACTGAAGCTTTCTTT. This translates into CSVVRDLSTEAFF. Full variable domain (remainder filled in from reference TRBV29-1 and TRBJ1-1): SAVISQKPSRDICQRGTSLTIQCQVDSQVTMMFWYRQQPGQSLTLIATANQGSEATYESGFVIDKFPISRPNLTFSTLTVSNMSPEDSSIYLCSVVRDLSTEAFFGQGTRLTVV.

This clonotype was counted at least ten times. The chain couples TRBV5-1 to TRBJ1-1; no firm D call. The CDR3 runs to 14 residues. V dropped 4 bases and J dropped 1 base, with 11 bases sitting between them. CDR1 is SGHRS and CDR2 is YFSETQ in the germline V gene. CDR3 nucleotide sequence: TGCGCCAGCAGCAGACGCGACGGGAACACTGAAGCTTTCTTT. This codes for CASSRRDGNTEAFF.

The chain has TRBV5-6 and TRBJ2-3, with D possibly matching TRBD1 (6 bases). V lost 3 bases and J lost 0, with 11 bases in between. Germline V lookup: CDR1 SGHDT, CDR2 YYEEEE. The CDR3 totals 15 residues. CDR3 sequence: CASSYWTVSTDTQYF. The CDR3 nucleotides are TGTGCCAGCAGCTATTGGACAGTTAGCACAGATACGCAGTATTTT.

This clonotype was seen a few times. J is TRBJ1-5 and V is TRBV5-1, with a tentative D call TRBD1 (5 bases). The CDR3 consists of 15 residues. V lost 0 bases and J lost 4, with 11 bases in between. Germline CDR1 and CDR2: SGHRS and YFSETQ. CDR3: CASSLASGTNQPQHF. DNA of the CDR3: TGCGCCAGCAGCTTGGCTTCGGGGACTAATCAGCCCCAGCATTTT.

This clonotype appeared a few times. This chain connects TRBV12-3 or TRBV12-4 to TRBJ2-5; 9 bases line up with TRBD1. The CDR3 length is 12 residues. J gave up 11 bases and V 4 bases, and 5 bases lay outside the gene matches. The CDR3 bases are TGTGCCAGCAGTTCCGGGGACAGGGAGCAGTACTTC. Translation gives CASSSGDREQYF.

This clonotype showed up just a few times. The chain joins TRBV20-1 to TRBJ2-2, with 11 bases lining up with TRBD2. The V gene end was trimmed by 3 bases and the J gene end by 0 bases; junction bases not matched to a gene: 3. The CDR3 spans 16 residues. Germline loops: CDR1 DFQATT, CDR2 SNEGSKA (reference sequence). This CDR3 reads CSASPSGRSNTGELFF. DNA for the CDR3: TGCAGTGCTAGCCCTAGCGGGAGGTCGAACACCGGGGAGCTGTTTTTT.